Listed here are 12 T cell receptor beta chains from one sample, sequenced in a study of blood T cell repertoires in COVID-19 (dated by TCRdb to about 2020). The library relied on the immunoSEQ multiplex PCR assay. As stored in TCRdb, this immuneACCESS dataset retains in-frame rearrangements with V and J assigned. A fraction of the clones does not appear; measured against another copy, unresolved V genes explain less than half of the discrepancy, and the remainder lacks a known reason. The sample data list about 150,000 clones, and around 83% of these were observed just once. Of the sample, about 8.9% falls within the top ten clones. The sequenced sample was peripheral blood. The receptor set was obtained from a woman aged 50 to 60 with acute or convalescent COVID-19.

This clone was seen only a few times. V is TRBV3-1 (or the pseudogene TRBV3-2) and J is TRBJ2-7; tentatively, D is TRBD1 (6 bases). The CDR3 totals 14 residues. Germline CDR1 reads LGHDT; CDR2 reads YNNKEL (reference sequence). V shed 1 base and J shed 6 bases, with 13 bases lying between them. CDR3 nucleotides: TGTGCCAGCAGCCAAGGGTACAGGGAACGCGAGCAGTACTTC. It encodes CASSQGYREREQYF.

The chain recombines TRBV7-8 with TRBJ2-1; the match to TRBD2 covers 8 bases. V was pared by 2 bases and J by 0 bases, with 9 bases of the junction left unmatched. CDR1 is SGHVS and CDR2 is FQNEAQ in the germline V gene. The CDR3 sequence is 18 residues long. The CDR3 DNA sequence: TGTGCCAGCAGCTTACTTTTGGCGGGGGGAAGCTCCTACAATGAGCAGTTCTTC. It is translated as CASSLLLAGGSSYNEQFF. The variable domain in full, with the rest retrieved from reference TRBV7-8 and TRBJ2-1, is GAGVSQSPRYKVAKRGQDVALRCDPISGHVSLFWYQQALGQGPEFLTYFQNEAQLDKSGLPSDRFFAERPEGSVSTLKIQRTQQEDSAVYLCASSLLLAGGSSYNEQFFGPGTRLTVL.

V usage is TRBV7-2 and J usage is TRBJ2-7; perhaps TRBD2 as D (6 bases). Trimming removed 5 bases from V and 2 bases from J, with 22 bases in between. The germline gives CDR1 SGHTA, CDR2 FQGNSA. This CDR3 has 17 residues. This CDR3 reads CASSLPSGPGVPYEQYF. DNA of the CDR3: TGTGCCAGCAGCCTCCCTTCTGGGCCGGGAGTACCCTACGAGCAGTACTTC.

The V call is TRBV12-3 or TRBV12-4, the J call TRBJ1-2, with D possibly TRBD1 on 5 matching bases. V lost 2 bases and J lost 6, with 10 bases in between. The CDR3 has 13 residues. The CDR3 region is CASSLSGHNGYTF. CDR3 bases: TGTGCCAGCAGTTTATCCGGACATAATGGCTACACCTTC.

CDR3 nucleotides: TGTGCCAGCAGTCATTTTGGAGAAAACAATGAGCAGTTCTTC. Translating gives CASSHFGENNEQFF. The rearrangement links TRBV7-2 to TRBJ2-1; D gene uncertain. Per germline, CDR1 SGHTA and CDR2 FQGNSA. The length of the CDR3 is 14 residues. Trimming removed 6 bases from V and 5 bases from J, with 14 bases in between.

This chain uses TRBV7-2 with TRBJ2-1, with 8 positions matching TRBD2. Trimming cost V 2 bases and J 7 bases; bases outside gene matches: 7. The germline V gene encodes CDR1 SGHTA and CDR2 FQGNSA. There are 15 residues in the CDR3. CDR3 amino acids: CASSLFPAGGNEQFF. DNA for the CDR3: TGTGCCAGCAGCTTATTCCCTGCGGGAGGTAATGAGCAGTTCTTC.

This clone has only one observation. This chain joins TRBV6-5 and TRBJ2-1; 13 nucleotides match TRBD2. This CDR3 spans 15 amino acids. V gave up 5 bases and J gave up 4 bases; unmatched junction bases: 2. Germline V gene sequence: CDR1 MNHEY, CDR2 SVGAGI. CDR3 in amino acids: CASSKGLAGYNEQFF. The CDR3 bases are TGTGCCAGCAGTAAGGGACTAGCGGGATACAATGAGCAGTTCTTC.

CDR3 protein: CASSWTGNEYEQYF. In DNA, the CDR3 is TGCGCCAGCAGCTGGACAGGGAACGAGTACGAGCAGTACTTC. V and J are TRBV5-1 and TRBJ2-7, with 8 bases lining up with TRBD1. V trimming: 3 bases; J trimming: 4 bases; junction bases outside the gene matches: 6. The V gene's germline CDR1 is SGHRS and CDR2 YFSETQ. The CDR3 loop spans 14 amino acids.

The CDR3 DNA reads as TGTGCCAGCAGTCCCCCAAGGGGCGGCGACACCGGGGAGCTGTTTTTT. This encodes CASSPPRGGDTGELFF. The chain combines TRBV28 with TRBJ2-2; D perhaps matches TRBD1 (5 bases). The CDR3 spans 16 residues. Germline assignment: CDR1 MDHEN and CDR2 SYDVKM. V was cut by 5 bases and J by 3 bases, with 16 bases left in between.

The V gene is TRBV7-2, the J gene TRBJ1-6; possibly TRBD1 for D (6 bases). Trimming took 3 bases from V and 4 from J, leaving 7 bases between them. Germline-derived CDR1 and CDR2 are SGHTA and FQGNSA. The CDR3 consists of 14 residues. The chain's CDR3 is CASSLDSYNSPLHF. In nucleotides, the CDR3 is TGTGCCAGCAGCTTGGACAGTTATAATTCACCCCTCCACTTT.

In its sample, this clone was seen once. The CDR3 region has the DNA TGTGCCATCAGATCTGGGGGGATCAACACTGAAGCTTTCTTT. Its translation: CAIRSGGINTEAFF. The V call is TRBV10-3, the J call TRBJ1-1; D is possibly TRBD1 (5 bases). Germline V gene lookup returns CDR1 ENHRY and CDR2 SYGVKD. This CDR3 contains 14 residues. Trimming took 6 bases from V and 2 from J, leaving 13 bases between them.

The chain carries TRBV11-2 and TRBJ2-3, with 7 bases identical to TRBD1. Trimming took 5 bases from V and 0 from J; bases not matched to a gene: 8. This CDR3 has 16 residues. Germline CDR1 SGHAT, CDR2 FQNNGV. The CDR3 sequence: CASSPWTGLSTDTQYF. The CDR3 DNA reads TGTGCCAGCAGCCCTTGGACAGGTCTTAGCACAGATACGCAGTATTTT.